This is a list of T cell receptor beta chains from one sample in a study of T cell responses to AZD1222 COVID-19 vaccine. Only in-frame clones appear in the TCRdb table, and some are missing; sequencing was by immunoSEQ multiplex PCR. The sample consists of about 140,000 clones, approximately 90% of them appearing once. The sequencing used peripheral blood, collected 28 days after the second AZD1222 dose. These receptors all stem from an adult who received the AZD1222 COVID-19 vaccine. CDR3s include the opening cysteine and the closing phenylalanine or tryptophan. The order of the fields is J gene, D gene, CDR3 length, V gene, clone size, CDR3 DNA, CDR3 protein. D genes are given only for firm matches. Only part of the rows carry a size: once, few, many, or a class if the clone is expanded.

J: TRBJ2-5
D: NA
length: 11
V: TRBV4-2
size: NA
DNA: TGTGCCAGCAGCCATAGGGAGACCCAGTACTTC
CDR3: CASSHRETQYF

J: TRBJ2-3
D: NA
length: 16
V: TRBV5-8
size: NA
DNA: TGTGCCAGCAGCTCAGGCAGGGGACCGGGACCAGATACGCAGTATTTT
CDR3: CASSSGRGPGPDTQYF

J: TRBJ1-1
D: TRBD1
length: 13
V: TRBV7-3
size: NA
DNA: TGTGCCAGCAGCCAAAACCAGGGGGGAGAAGCTTTCTTT
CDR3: CASSQNQGGEAFF

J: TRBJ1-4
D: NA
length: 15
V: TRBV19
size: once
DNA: TGTGCCAGTAGCAAAGCCTCGGGTGGTAATGAAAAACTGTTTTTT
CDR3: CASSKASGGNEKLFF

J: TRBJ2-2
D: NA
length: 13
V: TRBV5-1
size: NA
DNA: TGCGCCAGCAGCATGGAGGGAACCGGGGAGCTGTTTTTT
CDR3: CASSMEGTGELFF

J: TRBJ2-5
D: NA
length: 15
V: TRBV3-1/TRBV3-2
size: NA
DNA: TGTGCCAGCAGCCCCCAGACCGAGGGAGGAGAGACCCAGTACTTC
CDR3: CASSPQTEGGETQYF

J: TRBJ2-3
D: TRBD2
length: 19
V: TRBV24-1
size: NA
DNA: TGTGCCACCAGTGACCCTTACCCAAATAGCGGGGGGATCACAGATACGCAGTATTTT
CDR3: CATSDPYPNSGGITDTQYF

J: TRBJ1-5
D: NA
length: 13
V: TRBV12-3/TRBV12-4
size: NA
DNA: TGTGCCAGCAGTTTGAGTGGTTATCAGCCCCAGCATTTT
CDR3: CASSLSGYQPQHF

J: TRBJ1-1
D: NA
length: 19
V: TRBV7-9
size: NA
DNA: TGTGCCAGCAGCTTAGGGTATAGGGTTGCTCTAAGAGGGGGCACTGAAGCTTTCTTT
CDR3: CASSLGYRVALRGGTEAFF

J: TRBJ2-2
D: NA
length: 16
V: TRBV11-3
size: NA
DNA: TGTGCCAGCAGCTCCTCGGGACCGTCGAACACCGGGGAGCTGTTTTTT
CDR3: CASSSSGPSNTGELFF

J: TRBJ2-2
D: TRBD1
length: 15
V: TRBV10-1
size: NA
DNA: TGCGCCAGCGGACCCAGGGGGCCCGACACCGGGGAGCTGTTTTTT
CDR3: CASGPRGPDTGELFF

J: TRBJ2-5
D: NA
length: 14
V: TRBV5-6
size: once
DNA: TGTGCCAGCAGCTTCCGGGCGTACGGTGAGACCCAGTACTTC
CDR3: CASSFRAYGETQYF

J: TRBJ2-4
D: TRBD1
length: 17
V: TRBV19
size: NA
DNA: TGTGCCAGTAGTAGCGGGACAGGGGGCAGACCGGGAAACATTCAGTACTTC
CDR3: CASSSGTGGRPGNIQYF

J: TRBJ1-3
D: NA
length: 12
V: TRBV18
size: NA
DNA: TGTGCCAGCTCACCAAGGGGAAACACCATATATTTT
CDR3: CASSPRGNTIYF

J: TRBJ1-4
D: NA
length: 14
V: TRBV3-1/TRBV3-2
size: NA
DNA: TGTGCCAGCAGTCCGACAGTACAGGTCGAAAAACTGTTTTTT
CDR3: CASSPTVQVEKLFF

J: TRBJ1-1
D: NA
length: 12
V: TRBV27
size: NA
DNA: TGTGCCAGCAGTTCGGGGGGCTATGAAGCTTTCTTT
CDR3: CASSSGGYEAFF

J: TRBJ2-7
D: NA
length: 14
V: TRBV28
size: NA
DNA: TGTGCCAGCACCACCCCGGACAGCTCCTACGAGCAGTACTTC
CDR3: CASTTPDSSYEQYF

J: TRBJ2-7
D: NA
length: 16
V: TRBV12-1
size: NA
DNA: TGTGCCAGCAGCTCCGGGACTCCACTGAAGGGGTACGAGCAGTACTTC
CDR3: CASSSGTPLKGYEQYF

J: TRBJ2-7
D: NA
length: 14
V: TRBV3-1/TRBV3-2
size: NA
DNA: TGTGCCAGCAGCCAAGGGAACAGGGTGGAAGAGCAGTACTTC
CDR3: CASSQGNRVEEQYF

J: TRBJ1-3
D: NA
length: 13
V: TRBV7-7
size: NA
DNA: TGTGCTAGCAGCCCCGAGACTGGAAACACCATATATTTT
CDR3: CASSPETGNTIYF

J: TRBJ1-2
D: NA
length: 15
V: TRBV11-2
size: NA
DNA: TGTGCCAGCAGCTTAGACTGGGGGCAAGTCTATGGCTACACCTTC
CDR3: CASSLDWGQVYGYTF

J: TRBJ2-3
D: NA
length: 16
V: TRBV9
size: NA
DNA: TGTGCCAGCAGCGTAACCTGGGGGGGCATGACAGATACGCAGTATTTT
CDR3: CASSVTWGGMTDTQYF

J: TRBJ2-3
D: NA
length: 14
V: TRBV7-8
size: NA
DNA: TGTGCCAGCAGCGAGGGTGCTAGCACAGATACGCAGTATTTT
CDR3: CASSEGASTDTQYF

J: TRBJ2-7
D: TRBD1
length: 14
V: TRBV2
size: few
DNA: TGTGCCAGCAGTTACGACAGGGACTCCTACGAGCAGTACTTC
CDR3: CASSYDRDSYEQYF

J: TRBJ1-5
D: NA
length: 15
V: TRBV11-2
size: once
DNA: TGTGCCAGCAGCTTAGATTGGACTTACAATCAGCCCCAGCATTTT
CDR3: CASSLDWTYNQPQHF

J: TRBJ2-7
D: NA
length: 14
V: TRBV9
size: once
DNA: TGTGCCAGCAGCGTAGGGGGGACCGATTACGAGCAGTACTTC
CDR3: CASSVGGTDYEQYF

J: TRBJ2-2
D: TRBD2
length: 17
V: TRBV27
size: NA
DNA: TGTGCCAGCAGTTTGGAGGGAGCGGGGGCCAACACCGGGGAGCTGTTTTTT
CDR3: CASSLEGAGANTGELFF

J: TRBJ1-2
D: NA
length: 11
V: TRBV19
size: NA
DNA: TGTGCCAGTAGCATGGAGAGAGGCTACACCTTC
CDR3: CASSMERGYTF

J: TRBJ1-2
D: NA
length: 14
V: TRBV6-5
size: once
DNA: TGTGCCAGCGGAACAGGCTTTTTTAACCATGGCTACACCTTC
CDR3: CASGTGFFNHGYTF

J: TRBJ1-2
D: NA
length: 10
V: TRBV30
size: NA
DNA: TGTGCCTGGATGTCCTCTGGCTACACCTTC
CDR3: CAWMSSGYTF

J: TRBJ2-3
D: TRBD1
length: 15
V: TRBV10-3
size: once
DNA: TGTGCCATCAGTACCGGACAGGGGGTTAAGGATACGCAGTATTTT
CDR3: CAISTGQGVKDTQYF

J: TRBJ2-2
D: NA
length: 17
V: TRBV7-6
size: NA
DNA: TGTGCCAGCAGCTTACGGGCCGCCAGGGTCGGTACTGCGGAGCTGTTTTTT
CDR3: CASSLRAARVGTAELFF

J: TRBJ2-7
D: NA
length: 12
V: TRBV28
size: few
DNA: TGTGCCAGCAGTTTACAGGGCTACGAGCAGTACTTC
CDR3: CASSLQGYEQYF

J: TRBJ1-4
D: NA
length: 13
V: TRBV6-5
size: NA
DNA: TGTGCCAGCAGCAGGGCACGTGGTGAAAAACTGTTTTTT
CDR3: CASSRARGEKLFF

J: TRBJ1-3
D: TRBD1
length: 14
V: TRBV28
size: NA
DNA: TGTGCCAGCAAGGAGACAGGGGGTGGAAACACCATATATTTT
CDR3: CASKETGGGNTIYF

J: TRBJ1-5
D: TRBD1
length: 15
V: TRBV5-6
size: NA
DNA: TGTGCCAGCAGCTTACAACAGGGGGCGAGTCAGCCCCAGCATTTT
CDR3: CASSLQQGASQPQHF

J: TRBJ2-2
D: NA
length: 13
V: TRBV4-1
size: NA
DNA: TGCGCCAGCAGCCAAGGCGTGGCCGGGGAGCTGTTTTTT
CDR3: CASSQGVAGELFF

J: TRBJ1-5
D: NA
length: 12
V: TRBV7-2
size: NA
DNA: TGTGCCAGCAGCCCCCTGGCGGGGCCCCAGCATTTT
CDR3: CASSPLAGPQHF

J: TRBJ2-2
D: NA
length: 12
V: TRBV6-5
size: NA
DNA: TGTGCCAGCAGTAAGAACACCGGGGAGCTGTTTTTT
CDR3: CASSKNTGELFF

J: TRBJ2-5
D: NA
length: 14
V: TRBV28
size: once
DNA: TGTGCCAGCAGTTCCGCGACAGTAAAAGAGACCCAGTACTTC
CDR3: CASSSATVKETQYF

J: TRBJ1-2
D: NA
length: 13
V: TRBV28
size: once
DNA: TGTGCCAGCAGTTTAGTGGATAACTATGGCTACACCTTC
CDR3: CASSLVDNYGYTF

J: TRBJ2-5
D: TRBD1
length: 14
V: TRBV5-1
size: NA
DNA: TGCGCCAGCAGCGTGGGACAGATCCAAGAGACCCAGTACTTC
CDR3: CASSVGQIQETQYF

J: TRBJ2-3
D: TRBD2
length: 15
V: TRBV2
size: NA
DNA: TGTGCCAGCACCGAACTAGCGGGATATGGAGATACGCAGTATTTT
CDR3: CASTELAGYGDTQYF

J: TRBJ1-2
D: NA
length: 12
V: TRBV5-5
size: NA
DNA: TGTGCCAGCAGCTTGGCCTACTATGGCTACACCTTC
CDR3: CASSLAYYGYTF

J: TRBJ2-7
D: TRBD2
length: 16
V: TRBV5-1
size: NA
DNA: TGCGCCAGCAACCCTTATACTAGCGGGAGAGCCTACGAGCAGTACTTC
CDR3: CASNPYTSGRAYEQYF

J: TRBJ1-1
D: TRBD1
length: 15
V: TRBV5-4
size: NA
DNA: TGTGCCAGCAGCGAACAGGGGACGGAGAACACTGAAGCTTTCTTT
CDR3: CASSEQGTENTEAFF

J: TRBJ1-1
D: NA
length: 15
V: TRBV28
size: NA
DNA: TGTGCCAGCAGTTTAGGTGCAGAAACAGGGACTGAAGCTTTCTTT
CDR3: CASSLGAETGTEAFF

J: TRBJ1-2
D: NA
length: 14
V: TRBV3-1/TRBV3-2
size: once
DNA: TGTGCCAGCAGCCAGGATCAGGGTCGGTATGGCTACACCTTC
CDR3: CASSQDQGRYGYTF

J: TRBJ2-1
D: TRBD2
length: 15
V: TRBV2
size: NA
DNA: TGTGCCAGCAGTATAAGCGGGGGGGCCTTCAATGAGCAGTTCTTC
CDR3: CASSISGGAFNEQFF

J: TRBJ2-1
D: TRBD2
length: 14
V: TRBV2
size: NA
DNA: TGTGCCAGCAGTGCTGTAGCGGGATGGAATGAGCAGTTCTTC
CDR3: CASSAVAGWNEQFF

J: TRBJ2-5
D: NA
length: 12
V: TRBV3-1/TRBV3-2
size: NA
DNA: TGTGCCAGCAGCCAGCGCCCAAGGACCCAGTACTTC
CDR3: CASSQRPRTQYF

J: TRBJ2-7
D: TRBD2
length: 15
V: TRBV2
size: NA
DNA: TGTGCCAGCAGTGAAACTAGCGGGTACTCCTACGAGCAGTACTTC
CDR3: CASSETSGYSYEQYF